This note documents a single TCR beta chain sequence. The antigen is not known. Here immunoSEQ multiplex PCR was the method, and the copy in TCRdb shows in-frame clones only, minus some. Here the sample spans roughly 56,000 clones, approximately 88% being singletons. The germline gives CDR1 SGHKS, CDR2 YYEKEE (reference sequence). J lost 8 bases, V lost 4 bases, and 9 bases had no gene match. This CDR3 is built from 14 residues. These data are taken from a study of OX40 agonist ivuxolimab in advanced cancers. Looking at the study overall: Enrolled patients in dose escalation had cancers that were hepatocellular carcinoma, melanoma, renal cell or head and neck cancer.

Study outcomes and limitations: Among T cells, CD8+ cells averaged more expanded clones than CD4+ cells.

This receptor was identified in an adult with an advanced solid tumor such as melanoma, head and neck, liver or kidney cancer. The specimen was CD4+ or CD8+ T cells sorted from blood, collected in a trial of the OX40 agonist ivuxolimab. This rearrangement joins TRBV5-5 to TRBJ2-1, with 7 bases aligning to TRBD2. The CDR3: CASSPRGRGDEQFF. The CDR3 DNA reads as TGTGCCAGCAGCCCCCGGGGCCGGGGGGATGAGCAGTTCTTC. Looking up the rest from reference TRBV5-5 and TRBJ2-1 gives the full variable domain: DAGVTQSPTHLIKTRGQQVTLRCSPISGHKSVSWYQQVLGQGPQFIFQYYEKEERGRGNFPDRFSARQFPNYSSELNVNALLLGDSALYLCASSPRGRGDEQFFGPGTRLTVL.